This T cell receptor (beta chain) was found in a study of shared clonotypes between healthy human individuals. Study-level background: Donors had three CD4 naive, three CD4 memory, two CD8 naive and one CD8 memory plate apiece. Points from the study as a whole: As a rule, naive subsets had a larger estimated richness than memory subsets.

V lost 7 bases, J lost 0 bases, and 5 bases stayed unmatched. CDR3 length: 15 amino acids. CDR1 and CDR2 (germline): SNHLY, FYNNEI. Splitting the CD4+ cells yielded a CD45RA+ naive subset and a CD45RA-negative memory subset. This clone occurred many times. The antigen is not known. Each sorted subset replicate got 200 ng genomic DNA, roughly 30,000 genomes. Sequenced by immunoSEQ multiplex PCR; TCRdb stores in-frame clones only, minus some. The sample has about 730,000 clones, 72% seen once. This clonotype was sampled from a woman aged 25 to 39 in good health. Sequenced input: memory CD4+ T cells sorted from blood. Subset noted: CD45RA-negative fraction. The chain recombines TRBV2 with TRBJ2-1, with 8 nucleotides matching TRBD2. For the CDR3, the DNA is TGTGCCAGCACTATGAGCGGGAGCTCCTACAATGAGCAGTTCTTC. The encoded protein is CASTMSGSSYNEQFF. The full variable domain, in which reference TRBV2 and TRBJ2-1 provide the parts outside the CDR3, is EPEVTQTPSHQVTQMGQEVILRCVPISNHLYFYWYRQILGQKVEFLVSFYNNEISEKSEIFDDQFSVERPDGSNFTLKIRSTKLEDSAMYFCASTMSGSSYNEQFFGPGTRLTVL.